These T cell receptor beta chains were read from a single sample in a study of T cell clonotyping in hematopoietic cell transplantation. TCRdb's table, derived via immunoSEQ multiplex PCR, lists solely in-frame clones and lacks some. The sample consists of 4,000 to 6,500 clones, around 70% of them appearing once. Material: PBMCs, obtained 100 days after allogeneic stem cell transplant. The receptors originated from a female patient between 50 and 60 years old who had an allogeneic stem cell transplant, so the T cells may come from the graft donor. Some clones in this sample may be carry-over from other donors' samples. The CDR3 runs from the conserved cysteine through the conserved F or W. A D gene is named only where the DNA matches it firmly. Size tells how often a clone was seen (once, few, many) or the class of an expanded clone, and some rows leave it out.

>.|.|TRBV28|TRBJ2-1|15
TGTGCCAGCAGTTGGGGCAGAGGGGGCTACAATGAGCAGTTCTTC
CASSWGRGGYNEQFF
>.|TRBD1|TRBV6-1|TRBJ2-7|16
TGTGCCAGCAGTGTCCCCCCGGGACAGTCAAAGGGAGAGCAGTACTTC
CASSVPPGQSKGEQYF
>once|TRBD2|TRBV11-2|TRBJ2-3|15
TGTGCCAGCAGCTCGGGACCGGGGAGGGCAGATACGCAGTATTTT
CASSSGPGRADTQYF
>.|TRBD2|TRBV2|TRBJ2-1|13
TGTGCCAGCAGTGTGGCGGGGGGTAATGAGCAGTTCTTC
CASSVAGGNEQFF
>.|.|TRBV2|TRBJ2-7|11
TGTGCCAGCAGTCTCAAGGGCGAGCAGTACTTC
CASSLKGEQYF
>.|.|TRBV7-9|TRBJ2-5|14
TGTGCCAGCAGCTCCCTGACAGACCAAGAGACCCAGTACTTC
CASSSLTDQETQYF
>.|.|TRBV19|TRBJ2-7|16
TGTGCCAGTTCCCGTCGGGAACTCTCCGAGGGGCGCGAGCAGTACTTC
CASSRRELSEGREQYF
>.|TRBD2|TRBV4-2|TRBJ2-1|17
TGTGCCAGCAGCCAAGTAAGGGGACACGGGAGCGGGAGTGAGCAGTTCTTC
CASSQVRGHGSGSEQFF
>.|TRBD1|TRBV6-6|TRBJ1-1|15
TGTGCCAGCAGTAGACAGGGTGCTAAGAACACTGAAGCTTTCTTT
CASSRQGAKNTEAFF
>.|.|TRBV9|TRBJ1-3|12
TGTGCCAGCAGCGGTTCAGGGATCGCCATATATTTT
CASSGSGIAIYF
>.|TRBD2|TRBV7-3|TRBJ2-3|19
TGTGCCAGCAGCTTAAACGAACCTAGCGGGGGGGGCCACACAGATACGCAGTATTTT
CASSLNEPSGGGHTDTQYF
>.|TRBD1|TRBV2|TRBJ1-1|16
TGTGCCAGCAGCCAGCAAAACACAGGGGGGAACACTGAAGCTTTCTTT
CASSQQNTGGNTEAFF
>.|.|TRBV25-1|TRBJ2-7|12
TGTGCCAGCAGTGGTAACGGCTACGAGCAGTACTTC
CASSGNGYEQYF
>.|.|TRBV6-6|TRBJ1-2|13
TGTGCCAGCAGTTACGGCACAGATTATGGCTACACCTTC
CASSYGTDYGYTF
>once|.|TRBV11-2|TRBJ2-1|14
TGTGCCAGCAGCGGTCAGACCCACGGGAATGAGCAGTTCTTC
CASSGQTHGNEQFF
>large|TRBD2|TRBV27|TRBJ2-2|17
TGTGCCAGCAGTTTAAACGTTGTAGCGGGAGTTACCGGGGAGCTGTTTTTT
CASSLNVVAGVTGELFF
>.|.|TRBV6-6|TRBJ2-7|14
TGTGCCAGCAGTTACGTGGGAGGTAACTACGAGCAGTACTTC
CASSYVGGNYEQYF